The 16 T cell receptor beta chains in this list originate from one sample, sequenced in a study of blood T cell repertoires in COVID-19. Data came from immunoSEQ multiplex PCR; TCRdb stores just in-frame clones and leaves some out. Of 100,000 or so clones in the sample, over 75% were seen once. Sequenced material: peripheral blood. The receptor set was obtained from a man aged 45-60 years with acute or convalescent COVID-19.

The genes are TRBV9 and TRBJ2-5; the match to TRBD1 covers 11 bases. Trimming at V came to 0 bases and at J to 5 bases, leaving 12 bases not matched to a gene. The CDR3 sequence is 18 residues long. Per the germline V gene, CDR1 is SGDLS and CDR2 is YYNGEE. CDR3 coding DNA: TGTGCCAGCAGCGTAGAATGGGATGGGACAGGGGGTATTGAGACCCAGTACTTC. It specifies CASSVEWDGTGGIETQYF.

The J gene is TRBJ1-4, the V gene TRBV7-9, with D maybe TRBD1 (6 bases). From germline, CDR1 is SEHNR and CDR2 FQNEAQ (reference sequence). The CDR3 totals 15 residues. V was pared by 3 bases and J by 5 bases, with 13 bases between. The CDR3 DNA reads TGTGCCAGCAGCTTGAGAGGGACACCGAATGAAAAACTGTTTTTT. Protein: CASSLRGTPNEKLFF.

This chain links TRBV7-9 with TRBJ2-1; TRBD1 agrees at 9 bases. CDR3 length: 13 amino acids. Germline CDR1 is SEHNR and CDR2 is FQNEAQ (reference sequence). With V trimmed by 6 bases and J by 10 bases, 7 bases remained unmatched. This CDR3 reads CASRLVGTGEQFF. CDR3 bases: TGTGCCAGCAGGCTAGTCGGGACAGGGGAGCAGTTCTTC.

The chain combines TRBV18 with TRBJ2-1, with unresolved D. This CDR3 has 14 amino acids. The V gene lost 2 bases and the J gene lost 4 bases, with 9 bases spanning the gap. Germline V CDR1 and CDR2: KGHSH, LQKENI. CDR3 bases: TGTGCCAGCTCACCATGGGCAGATTACAATGAGCAGTTCTTC. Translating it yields CASSPWADYNEQFF.

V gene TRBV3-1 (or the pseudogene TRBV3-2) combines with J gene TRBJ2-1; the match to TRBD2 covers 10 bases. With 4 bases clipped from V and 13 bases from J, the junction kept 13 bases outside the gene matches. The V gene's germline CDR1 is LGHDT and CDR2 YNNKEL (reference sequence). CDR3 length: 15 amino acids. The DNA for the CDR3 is TGTGCCAGCAGCCCAGGAAGGAGCAGCGGGAGGGCCCAGTTCTTC. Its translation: CASSPGRSSGRAQFF.

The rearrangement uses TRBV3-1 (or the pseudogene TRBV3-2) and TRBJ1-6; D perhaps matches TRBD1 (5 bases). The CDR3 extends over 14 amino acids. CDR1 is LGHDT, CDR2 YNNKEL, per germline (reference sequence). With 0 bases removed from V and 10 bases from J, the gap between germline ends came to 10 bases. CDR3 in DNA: TGTGCCAGCAGCCAAGAAGGGGCGCGCTCACCCCTCCACTTT. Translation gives CASSQEGARSPLHF.

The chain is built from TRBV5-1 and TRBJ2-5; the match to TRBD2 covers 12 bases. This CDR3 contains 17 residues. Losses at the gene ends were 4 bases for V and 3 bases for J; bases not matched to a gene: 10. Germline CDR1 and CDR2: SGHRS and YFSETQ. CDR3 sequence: CASSPTTSGRGEETQYF. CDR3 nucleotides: TGCGCCAGCAGCCCAACGACTAGCGGGAGAGGGGAAGAGACCCAGTACTTC.

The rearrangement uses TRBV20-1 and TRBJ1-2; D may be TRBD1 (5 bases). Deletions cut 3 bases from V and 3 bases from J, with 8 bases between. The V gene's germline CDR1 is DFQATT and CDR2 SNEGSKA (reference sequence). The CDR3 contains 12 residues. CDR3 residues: CSASLGDYGYTF. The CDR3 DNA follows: TGCAGTGCTAGTCTAGGGGACTATGGCTACACCTTC.

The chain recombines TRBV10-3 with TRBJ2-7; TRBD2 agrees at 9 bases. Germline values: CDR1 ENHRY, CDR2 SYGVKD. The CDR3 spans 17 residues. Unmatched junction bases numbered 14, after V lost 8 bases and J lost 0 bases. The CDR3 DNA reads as TGTGCCATCCGGCCTAGCGGGATTAATCTTAGCTCCTACGAGCAGTACTTC. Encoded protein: CAIRPSGINLSSYEQYF.

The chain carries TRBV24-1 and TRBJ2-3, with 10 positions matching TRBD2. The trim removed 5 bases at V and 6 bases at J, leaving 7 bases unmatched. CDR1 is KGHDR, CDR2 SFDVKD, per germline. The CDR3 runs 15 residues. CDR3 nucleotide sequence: TGTGCCACCAGTGTCCAGCGGGGGGGCAAGGATACGCAGTATTTT. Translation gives CATSVQRGGKDTQYF.

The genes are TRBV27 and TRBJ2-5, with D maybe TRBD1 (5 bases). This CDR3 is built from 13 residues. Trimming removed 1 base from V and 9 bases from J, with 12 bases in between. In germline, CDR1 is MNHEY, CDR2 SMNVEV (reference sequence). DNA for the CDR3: TGTGCCAGCAGTTTATTCCGGGTAGGGGCCCAGTACTTC. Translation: CASSLFRVGAQYF.

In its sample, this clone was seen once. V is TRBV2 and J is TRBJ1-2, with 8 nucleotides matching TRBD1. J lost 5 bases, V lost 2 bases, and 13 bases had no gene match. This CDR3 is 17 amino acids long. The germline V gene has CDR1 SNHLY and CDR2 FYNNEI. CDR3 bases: TGTGCCAGCAGTGAAAGAGCAGGGGGCGATTCTGGGTATGGCTACACCTTC. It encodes CASSERAGGDSGYGYTF. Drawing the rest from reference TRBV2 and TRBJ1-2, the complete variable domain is EPEVTQTPSHQVTQMGQEVILRCVPISNHLYFYWYRQILGQKVEFLVSFYNNEISEKSEIFDDQFSVERPDGSNFTLKIRSTKLEDSAMYFCASSERAGGDSGYGYTFGSGTRLTVV.

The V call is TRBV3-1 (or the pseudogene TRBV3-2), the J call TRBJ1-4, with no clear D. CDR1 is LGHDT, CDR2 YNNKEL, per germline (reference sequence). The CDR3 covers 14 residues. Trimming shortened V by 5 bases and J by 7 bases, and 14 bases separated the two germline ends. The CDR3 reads CASSERTGGEKLFF. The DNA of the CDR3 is TGTGCCAGCAGCGAGCGAACCGGCGGTGAAAAACTGTTTTTT.

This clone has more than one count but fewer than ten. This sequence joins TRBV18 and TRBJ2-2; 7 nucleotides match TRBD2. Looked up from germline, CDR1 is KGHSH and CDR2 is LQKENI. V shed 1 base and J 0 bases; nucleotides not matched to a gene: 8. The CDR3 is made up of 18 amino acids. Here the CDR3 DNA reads TGTGCCAGCTCACCACGTCCTAGCGGACCATCGAACACCGGGGAGCTGTTTTTT. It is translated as CASSPRPSGPSNTGELFF.

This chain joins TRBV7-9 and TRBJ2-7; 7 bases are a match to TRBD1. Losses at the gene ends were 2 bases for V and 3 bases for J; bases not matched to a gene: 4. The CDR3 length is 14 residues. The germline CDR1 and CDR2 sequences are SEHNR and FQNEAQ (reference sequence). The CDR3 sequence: CASSLSSGGYEQYF. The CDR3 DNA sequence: TGTGCCAGCAGCTTAAGTTCAGGGGGCTACGAGCAGTACTTC.

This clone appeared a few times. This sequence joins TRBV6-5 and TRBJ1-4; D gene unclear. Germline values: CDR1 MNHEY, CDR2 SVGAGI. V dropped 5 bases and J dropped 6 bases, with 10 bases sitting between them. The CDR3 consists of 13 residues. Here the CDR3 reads CASSKLIDEKLFF. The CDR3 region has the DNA TGTGCCAGCAGTAAACTAATCGATGAAAAACTGTTTTTT.